One and the same sample provided the 15 T cell receptor beta chains below, sequenced in a study of T-cell reconstitution after alpha-beta-depleted transplantation in children. The library targeted TCRbeta and was prepared with unique molecular identifiers. TCRdb reprocessed the PCR reads via MiXCR and lists one record per CDR3 protein. In the table there are 280,000 or so distinct CDR3 sequences, around a tenth of which are singletons. The sequenced sample was peripheral blood, obtained 180 days after TCRalphabeta/CD19-depleted stem cell transplant. The receptors originated from a male patient between 2 and 9 years old who had a stem cell transplant for chronic granulomatous disease, so the T cells may come from the graft donor.

This clonotype was picked up many times. This chain links TRBV7-6 with TRBJ2-3; the match to TRBD2 covers 11 bases. V lost 2 bases and J lost 2; bases outside the gene matches: 6. There are 17 residues in the CDR3. Germline CDR1 and CDR2: SGHVS and FNYEAQ. The CDR3 reads CASSLSSGGSHTDTQYF. The DNA of the CDR3 is TGTGCCAGCAGCTTATCTAGCGGGGGGTCTCACACAGATACGCAGTATTTT.

This clonotype was counted many times. V usage is TRBV12-5 and J usage is TRBJ2-2, with D possibly matching TRBD2 (5 bases). V shed 2 bases and J shed 2 bases, with 12 bases lying between them. Germline values: CDR1 LGHNT, CDR2 FRNRAP. This CDR3 has 16 residues. The CDR3 DNA reads TGTGCTAGTGGTTTGATCTCCGGGGTAAACACCGGGGAGCTGTTTTTT. Translation gives CASGLISGVNTGELFF. Based on the CDR3 plus reference TRBV12-5 and TRBJ2-2, the full variable domain is DARVTQTPRHKVTEMGQEVTMRCQPILGHNTVFWYRQTMMQGLELLAYFRNRAPLDDSGMPKDRFSAEMPDATLATLKIQPSEPRDSAVYFCASGLISGVNTGELFFGEGSRLTVL.

The table lists this clonotype with a few counts. The chain recombines TRBV27 with TRBJ2-7, with D possibly matching TRBD2 (6 bases). Trimming stripped 8 bases from V and 3 bases from J, with 23 bases between. Germline CDR1 is MNHEY and CDR2 is SMNVEV (reference sequence). The CDR3 has 16 amino acids. Here the CDR3 DNA reads TGTGCCAGCCGAAAGCGGGTCGGTCGGGATTTCTACGAGCAGTACTTC. This gives the protein CASRKRVGRDFYEQYF.

This clonotype was seen many times. The V call is TRBV25-1, the J call TRBJ2-6; a possible D gene is TRBD2 (5 bases). The V gene lost 7 bases and the J gene lost 1 base, with 5 bases spanning the gap. This CDR3 is 13 amino acids long. Germline V lookup: CDR1 MGHDK, CDR2 SYGVNS. CDR3: CASTGSGANVLTF. The CDR3 coding sequence is TGTGCCAGCACGGGATCTGGGGCCAACGTCCTGACTTTC.

This clonotype has at least ten counts. The chain links TRBV6-1 to TRBJ2-5; possibly TRBD1 for D (5 bases). V was trimmed by 5 bases and J by 2 bases, leaving 18 bases between them. Germline values: CDR1 MNHNS, CDR2 SASEGT. This CDR3 has 16 amino acids. The CDR3 spells CASSQGAAPFQETQYF. CDR3 DNA sequence: TGTGCCAGCAGTCAAGGGGCTGCCCCTTTTCAAGAGACCCAGTACTTC.

This clonotype was detected many times. J is TRBJ2-1 and V is TRBV29-1, with TRBD2 matching 8 bases. V shed 1 base and J 1 base; nucleotides not matched to a gene: 0. The germline gives CDR1 SQVTM, CDR2 ANQGSEA. The CDR3 spans 14 residues. CDR3 DNA sequence: TGCAGCGTTGAAGGCGGGAGGTCCTACAATGAGCAGTTCTTC. Amino acids: CSVEGGRSYNEQFF.

This clonotype was observed at least ten times. The rearrangement joins TRBV7-6 to TRBJ2-6; D remains ambiguous. The germline CDR1 and CDR2 sequences are SGHVS and FNYEAQ. This CDR3 has 14 residues. Trimming left V 5 bases short and J 0 bases short, with 5 bases between. The CDR3 loop reads CASSRPSGANVLTF. The CDR3, as DNA: TGTGCCAGCAGCAGACCCTCTGGGGCCAACGTCCTGACTTTC.

The table lists this clonotype with many counts. The J gene is TRBJ1-2, the V gene TRBV12-3 or TRBV12-4; no clear D gene. Trimming took off 5 bases at V and 7 bases at J, with 20 bases between the two ends. The CDR3 has 15 residues. CDR3 sequence (DNA): TGTGCCAGCAGTATCCCCGGCAGCTATCGGCTTGGCTACACCTTC. The encoded protein is CASSIPGSYRLGYTF.

On this clonotype: Since a much larger clone is just one base distant, this may be a read error. This chain joins TRBV20-1 and TRBJ1-5, with 7 bases that match TRBD1. The CDR3 totals 16 residues. CDR1 DFQATT and CDR2 SNEGSKA come from the germline V gene (reference sequence). CDR3 nucleotide sequence: TGCAGTGCTAGAGATTTGTTCCGGGGTACGGGACAGCCCCAGCTTTTT. It codes for CSARDLFRGTGQPQLF.

There are many counts of this clonotype. The chain is built from TRBV7-9 and TRBJ2-2, with 8 bases that match TRBD1. From germline, CDR1 is SEHNR and CDR2 FQNEAQ (reference sequence). This CDR3 has 17 residues. Unmatched junction bases numbered 7, after V lost 0 bases and J lost 4 bases. The DNA of the CDR3 is TGTGCCAGCAGCTTAGCGCTGAGGACAGGGTTCACCGGGGAGCTGTTTTTT. Translated: CASSLALRTGFTGELFF.

At least ten counts were recorded for this clonotype. This chain uses TRBV20-1 with TRBJ2-7; D not certain. Germline V gene lookup returns CDR1 DFQATT and CDR2 SNEGSKA (reference sequence). CDR3 length: 11 amino acids. Trimming removed 0 bases from V and 7 bases from J, with 7 bases in between. In DNA, the CDR3 is TGCAGTGCTAGAGAACAGTTAGAGCAGTACTTC. Its translation is CSAREQLEQYF.

This clonotype came up a few times. This chain links TRBV21-1 with TRBJ2-7; the tabulated D call, TRBD2, remains unverified against the DNA. TRBV21-1 is assigned pseudogene status. The CDR3 contains 16 residues. The CDR3 nucleotides are TGTGCCAGCAGCAAAGGGAGCGGGCAGGAGTCCTACGAGCAGTACTTC. It yields the protein CASSKGSGQESYEQYF.

This clonotype has ten or more counts. This rearrangement joins TRBV6-2 or TRBV6-3 to TRBJ2-1, with D tentatively TRBD1 or TRBD2 (7 bases each). The CDR3 sequence is 14 residues long. Trimming took off 3 bases at V and 8 bases at J, with 14 bases between the two ends. Germline assignment: CDR1 MNHEY and CDR2 SVGEGT. The CDR3 loop is CASSYRTRGHEQFF. The CDR3 coding sequence is TGTGCCAGCAGTTATAGGACTAGGGGGCATGAGCAGTTCTTC.

The chain has TRBV11-1 and TRBJ2-1, with 9 bases identical to TRBD2. Germline-derived CDR1 and CDR2 are SGHAT and FQDESV (reference sequence). V shed 6 bases and J 7 bases; nucleotides not matched to a gene: 4. The length of the CDR3 is 13 residues. CDR3 coding DNA: TGTGCCAGCAGAATACTAGCGGGTAATGAGCAGTTCTTC. Its protein is CASRILAGNEQFF.

This clonotype was observed many times. The chain has TRBV7-9 and TRBJ2-7; no clear D gene. Germline CDR1 and CDR2: SEHNR and FQNEAQ (reference sequence). The ends were cut back, 7 bases at V and 4 bases at J, with 11 bases in the middle. CDR3 length: 12 residues. The CDR3 here is CASNVKDYEQYF. The CDR3 DNA sequence: TGTGCCAGCAACGTAAAAGATTACGAGCAGTACTTC.